This TCR beta chain was profiled in a study of response to subunit inactivated influenza vaccine. Broader study findings: Each seasonal flu vaccination may recruit only limited new T cells, authors suggested.

With respect to this clonotype: Its antigen is still unknown.

TCRdb recomputed calls from the RT-PCR reads with MiXCR, one row per CDR3 protein. The data hold about 780,000 distinct CDR3 sequences, with about 18% observed a single time. Germline V gene data show CDR1 as MDHEN and CDR2 as SYDVKM. Trimming took off 6 bases at V and 3 bases at J, with 15 bases between the two ends. This CDR3 contains 15 residues. This TCR derives from a man aged 50 to 60 who received an inactivated influenza vaccine. Here the sequenced sample was PBMCs from blood, taken around 5 days after vaccination. The rearrangement joins TRBV28 to TRBJ2-1; D uncertain. CDR3: CASSPPGRVYNEQFF. The CDR3 DNA reads as TGTGCCAGCAGCCCCCCCGGCCGGGTCTACAATGAGCAGTTCTTC.